This entry describes one TCR beta chain. Its antigen is not known. The source of the sample is a study of regulatory T cells in long-lasting Graves disease. Turning to the study itself: Recently diagnosed Graves' patients had received antithyroid drugs for under 3 months.

The V and J ends lost 4 bases and 4 bases respectively, with 23 bases between them. In germline, CDR1 is SGDLS, CDR2 YYNGEE. The CDR3 contains 17 residues. iRepertoire HTBI primers and Arm-PCR of CDR3 regions built TCR beta libraries. Via MiXCR, TCRdb re-called the multiplex PCR reads, giving one row per CDR3 protein. The sample has more than 300,000 distinct CDR3 sequences, 15% to 20% seen once. General study results and limits: What was studied was peripheral blood only, and not thyroid tissue.

Time point in this sample: newly diagnosed GD, antithyroid drugs for less than 3 months. Preparation of the TCR library used RNA extracted from PBMCs. Graves' disease diagnoses used American Thyroid Association guidelines. This sample was shared with a second study, whose subject was T cells in Graves' hyperthyroidism and ophthalmopathy. That source reports: The HTBI primer set served for first-round RT-PCR of the TCR CDR3.

The clonotype was recovered from a woman aged 18 to 35 with Graves disease. V usage is TRBV9 and J usage is TRBJ1-1; weak D call: TRBD1 (5 bases). The sample was peripheral blood mononuclear cells (PBMCs), taken at new diagnosis, from a patient treated with antithyroid drugs. The CDR3: CASSSESLTAHGTEAFF. In nucleotides, the CDR3 is TGTGCCAGCAGCTCCGAATCCCTGACAGCCCATGGCACTGAAGCTTTCTTT.